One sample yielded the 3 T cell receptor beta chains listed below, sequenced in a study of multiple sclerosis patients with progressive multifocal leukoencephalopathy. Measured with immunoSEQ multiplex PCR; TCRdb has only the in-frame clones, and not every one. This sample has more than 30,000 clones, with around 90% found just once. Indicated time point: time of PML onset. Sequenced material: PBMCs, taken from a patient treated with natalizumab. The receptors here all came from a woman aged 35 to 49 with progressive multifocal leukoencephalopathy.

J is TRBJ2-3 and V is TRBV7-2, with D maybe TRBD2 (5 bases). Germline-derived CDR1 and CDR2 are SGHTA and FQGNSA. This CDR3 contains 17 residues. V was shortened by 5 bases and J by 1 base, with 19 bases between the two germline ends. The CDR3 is CASSRGQRRPRTDTQYF. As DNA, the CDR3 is TGTGCCAGCAGCCGCGGTCAGCGGAGACCCCGCACAGATACGCAGTATTTT.

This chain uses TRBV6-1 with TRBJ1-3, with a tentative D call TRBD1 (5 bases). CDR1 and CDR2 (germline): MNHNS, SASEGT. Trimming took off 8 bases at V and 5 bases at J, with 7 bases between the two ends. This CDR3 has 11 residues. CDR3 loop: CASGARNTIYF. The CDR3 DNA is TGTGCCAGCGGGGCGAGAAACACCATATATTTT.

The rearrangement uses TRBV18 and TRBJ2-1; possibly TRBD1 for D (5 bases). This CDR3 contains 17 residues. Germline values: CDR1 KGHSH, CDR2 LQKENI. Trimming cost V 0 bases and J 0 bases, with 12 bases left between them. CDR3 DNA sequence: TGTGCCAGCTCACCACCGGGGCTTCGAAGCTCCTACAATGAGCAGTTCTTC. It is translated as CASSPPGLRSSYNEQFF.